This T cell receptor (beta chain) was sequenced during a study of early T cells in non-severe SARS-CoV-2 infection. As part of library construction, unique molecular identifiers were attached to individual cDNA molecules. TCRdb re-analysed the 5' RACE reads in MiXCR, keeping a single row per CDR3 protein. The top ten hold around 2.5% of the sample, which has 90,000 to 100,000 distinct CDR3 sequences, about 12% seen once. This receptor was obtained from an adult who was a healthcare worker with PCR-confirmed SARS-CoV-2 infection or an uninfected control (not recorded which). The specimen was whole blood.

The CDR3 sequence is CASSLWGPGGRTEAFF. CDR3 DNA sequence: TGTGCCAGCAGCTTGTGGGGACCAGGGGGCAGGACTGAAGCTTTCTTT. The gene calls are TRBV5-6 and TRBJ1-1, with 8 positions matching TRBD1. Germline V CDR1 and CDR2: SGHDT, YYEEEE. With 1 base clipped from V and 5 bases from J, the junction kept 10 bases outside the gene matches. The CDR3 covers 16 residues. Filled out from reference TRBV5-6 and TRBJ1-1, the complete variable domain reads DAGVTQSPTHLIKTRGQQVTLRCSPKSGHDTVSWYQQALGQGPQFIFQYYEEEERQRGNFPDRFSGHQFPNYSSELNVNALLLGDSALYLCASSLWGPGGRTEAFFGQGTRLTVV.